This entry lists 5 T cell receptor beta chains sequenced from one sample in a study of blood T cell repertoires in COVID-19. The data were produced by immunoSEQ multiplex PCR, yet TCRdb's version contains in-frame clones alone and is incomplete. The repertoire has some 110,000 clones, 85% of them found once; the top ten carry around 4%. The sample consisted of peripheral blood. All receptors derive from a man over 45 with acute or convalescent COVID-19.

The CDR3 DNA sequence: TGTGCCAGCAGCCTCGGGACAGGGGGATCACCCCTCCACTTT. It encodes CASSLGTGGSPLHF. This rearrangement joins TRBV11-2 to TRBJ1-6, with 11 positions matching TRBD1. Germline lookup yields CDR1 SGHAT and CDR2 FQNNGV. Trimming took 5 bases from V and 10 from J; bases not matched to a gene: 4. There are 14 residues in the CDR3.

V gene TRBV6-5 combines with J gene TRBJ2-5, with unresolved D. This CDR3 has 12 residues. Germline V gene lookup returns CDR1 MNHEY and CDR2 SVGAGI. The V end was cut by 4 bases, the J end by 2 bases, with 5 bases between. CDR3 DNA sequence: TGTGCCAGCAGTTTCGGGCAAGAGACCCAGTACTTC. Protein product: CASSFGQETQYF.

The rearrangement joins TRBV5-6 to TRBJ1-3; no reliable D call. CDR3 size: 15 residues. V was cut by 4 bases and J by 0 bases, with 11 bases left in between. Germline V lookup: CDR1 SGHDT, CDR2 YYEEEE. The CDR3 DNA reads TGTGCCAGCAGCCTAGCCATACACTCTGGAAACACCATATATTTT. Residues: CASSLAIHSGNTIYF. Full variable domain (missing parts from reference TRBV5-6 and TRBJ1-3): DAGVTQSPTHLIKTRGQQVTLRCSPKSGHDTVSWYQQALGQGPQFIFQYYEEEERQRGNFPDRFSGHQFPNYSSELNVNALLLGDSALYLCASSLAIHSGNTIYFGEGSWLTVV.

This clone was counted only a few times. This chain connects TRBV18 to TRBJ1-2, with 9 nucleotides matching TRBD1. The CDR3 covers 13 residues. The germline gives CDR1 KGHSH, CDR2 LQKENI. V was clipped by 4 bases and J by 4 bases; unmatched bases: 1. CDR3 in amino acids: CASSQTGGYGYTF. DNA for the CDR3: TGTGCCAGCTCACAGACAGGGGGCTATGGCTACACCTTC.

The chain uses TRBV10-3 and TRBJ1-1; 9 bases line up with TRBD1. The V gene end was trimmed by 4 bases and the J gene end by 4 bases; junction bases not matched to a gene: 7. From germline, CDR1 is ENHRY and CDR2 SYGVKD. The CDR3 covers 15 residues. The CDR3 nucleotides read TGTGCCATCAGTGGGGGGACAGGGTTACGCACTGAAGCTTTCTTT. Its translation is CAISGGTGLRTEAFF.